Following are 3 T cell receptor beta chains from one sample sequenced in a study of human versus mouse CDR3 diversity and MHC coevolution. TCRdb's copy holds only in-frame clones and misses some; the assay was immunoSEQ multiplex PCR. Here the sample spans about 83,000 clones, 85% to 95% being singletons. The sequencing sample was made of naive CD4+ T cells from blood. Subset specified: CD45RO-negative CD62L-positive naive CD4 T cells. Receptor source: a person aged 25 to 75 in good health.

The chain combines TRBV2 with TRBJ2-1; no clear D. Per the germline V gene, CDR1 is SNHLY and CDR2 is FYNNEI. The CDR3 has 12 residues. The V and J ends lost 4 bases and 10 bases respectively, with 11 bases between them. CDR3 DNA sequence: TGTGCCAGCAGTGTGAGTGGTCGGGAGCAGTTCTTC. Its protein product is CASSVSGREQFF.

The rearrangement joins TRBV30 to TRBJ1-1; D not resolved. Germline CDR1 and CDR2: GTSNPN and SVGIG (reference sequence). V shed 1 base and J shed 1 base, with 7 bases lying between them. This CDR3 comprises 13 residues. The CDR3 loop reads CAWSGGGNTEAFF. The CDR3 nucleotides are TGTGCCTGGAGTGGAGGAGGGAACACTGAAGCTTTCTTT.

This clone was counted once. The rearrangement joins TRBV18 to TRBJ1-2; 8 nucleotides line up with TRBD1. Germline V gene sequence: CDR1 KGHSH, CDR2 LQKENI. The CDR3 is 17 residues long. V was clipped by 0 bases and J by 7 bases; unmatched bases: 13. CDR3 nucleotides: TGTGCCAGCTCACCACCGGTCCCCCGGACAGGGAGGGGTGGCTACACCTTC. Protein sequence: CASSPPVPRTGRGGYTF.